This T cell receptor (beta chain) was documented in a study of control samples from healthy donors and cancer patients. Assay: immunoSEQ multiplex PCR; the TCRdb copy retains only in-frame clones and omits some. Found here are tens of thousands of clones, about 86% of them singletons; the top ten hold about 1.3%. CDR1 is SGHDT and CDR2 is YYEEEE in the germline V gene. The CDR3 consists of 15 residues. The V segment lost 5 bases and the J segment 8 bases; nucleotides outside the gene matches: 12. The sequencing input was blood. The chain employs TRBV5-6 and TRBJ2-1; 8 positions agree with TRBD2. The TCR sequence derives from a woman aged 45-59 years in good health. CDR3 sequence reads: CASRIYGGASDEQFF. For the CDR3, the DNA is TGTGCCAGCAGGATCTACGGGGGGGCCTCTGATGAGCAGTTCTTC.